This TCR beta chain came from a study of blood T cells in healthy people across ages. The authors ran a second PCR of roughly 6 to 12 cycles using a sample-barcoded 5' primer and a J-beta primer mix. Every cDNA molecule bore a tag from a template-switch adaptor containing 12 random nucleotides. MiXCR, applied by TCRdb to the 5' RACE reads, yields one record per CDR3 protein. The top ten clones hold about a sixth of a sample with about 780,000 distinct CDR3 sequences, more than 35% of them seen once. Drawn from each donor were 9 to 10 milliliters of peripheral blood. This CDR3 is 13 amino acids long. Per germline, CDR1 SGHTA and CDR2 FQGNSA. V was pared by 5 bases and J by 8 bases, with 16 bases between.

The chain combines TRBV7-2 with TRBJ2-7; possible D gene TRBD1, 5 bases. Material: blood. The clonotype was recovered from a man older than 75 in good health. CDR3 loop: CASSAIQVFKQYF. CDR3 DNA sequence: TGTGCCAGCAGCGCCATACAGGTGTTCAAGCAGTACTTC.